The 27 T cell receptor beta chains below all came from one sample that was sequenced in a study of PD-1 blockade in classical Hodgkin lymphoma. All the patients suffered relapse after autologous stem cell transplantation, and brentuximab vedotin exposure differed. TCRdb's table, derived via immunoSEQ multiplex PCR, lists solely in-frame clones and lacks some. The sample lists some 30,000 clones, less than 75% occurring once. The specimen comprised peripheral blood mononuclear cells (PBMCs), sampled before the second cycle of nivolumab. The receptors were sampled from a human donor with classical Hodgkin lymphoma.

This clone was picked up one time. The V call is TRBV11-2, the J call TRBJ2-1, with 9 positions matching TRBD1. Germline V gene sequence: CDR1 SGHAT, CDR2 FQNNGV. Trimming at V came to 3 bases and at J to 7 bases, leaving 1 base not matched to a gene. CDR3 size: 13 residues. DNA of the CDR3: TGTGCCAGCAGCTTGGACAGGGGAAATGAGCAGTTCTTC. Protein product: CASSLDRGNEQFF.

This clone was recorded a few times. This chain links TRBV29-1 with TRBJ1-1; 10 bases are a match to TRBD1. V shed 6 bases and J 4 bases; nucleotides not matched to a gene: 11. This CDR3 is 15 amino acids long. Looked up from germline, CDR1 is SQVTM and CDR2 is ANQGSEA. CDR3 in amino acids: CSVSGTGAWGTEAFF. Here the CDR3 DNA reads TGCAGCGTCAGTGGGACAGGGGCCTGGGGCACTGAAGCTTTCTTT.

The chain has TRBV27 and TRBJ1-5; D is undetermined. Between the trimmed V and J ends, which lost 6 bases and 0 bases, there was a span of 9 bases. From germline, CDR1 is MNHEY and CDR2 SMNVEV (reference sequence). The CDR3 runs 14 residues. CDR3 sequence (DNA): TGTGCCAGCAGACCCTCGATTAGCAATCAGCCCCAGCATTTT. Its translation is CASRPSISNQPQHF.

Only one count was recorded for this clone. The rearrangement links TRBV10-3 to TRBJ1-6; TRBD1 aligns across 7 bases. Germline assignment: CDR1 ENHRY and CDR2 SYGVKD. V shed 10 bases and J 9 bases; nucleotides not matched to a gene: 9. The CDR3 loop spans 13 amino acids. CDR3: CATGQASGSPLHF. The CDR3 region has the DNA TGTGCCACCGGACAGGCATCAGGTTCACCCCTCCACTTT.

The V call is TRBV28, the J call TRBJ1-1; TRBD1 might be the D (6 bases). The CDR3 runs to 14 residues. Deletions cut 3 bases from V and 6 bases from J, with 14 bases between. Germline loops: CDR1 MDHEN, CDR2 SYDVKM. CDR3 amino acids: CASSLRGGPAEAFF. The CDR3 region has the DNA TGTGCCAGCAGTTTGAGAGGGGGGCCTGCTGAAGCTTTCTTT.

On this clone itself: One junction end does not reproduce the germline sequence, and a read error may be involved. This chain joins TRBV7-7 and TRBJ2-1, with 11 bases that match TRBD1. The CDR3 has 15 residues. Looked up from germline, CDR1 is SSHAT and CDR2 is FNYEAQ (reference sequence). This CDR3 is CASSLGDRGYNEQFF. CDR3 in DNA: TGTGCTAGCAGCTTAGGGGACAGGGGGTACAATGAGCAGTTCTTC.

The chain couples TRBV28 to TRBJ2-5, with TRBD2 as a possible D gene (5 bases). Germline loops: CDR1 MDHEN, CDR2 SYDVKM. V was pared by 4 bases and J by 5 bases, with 17 bases between. CDR3 length: 15 amino acids. The CDR3 loop reads CASSSRATMSETQYF. CDR3 sequence (DNA): TGTGCCAGCAGTTCGCGGGCCACGATGAGCGAGACCCAGTACTTC.

The J gene is TRBJ1-2, the V gene TRBV7-2; TRBD1 might be the D (5 bases). Germline V gene sequence: CDR1 SGHTA, CDR2 FQGNSA. The V and J ends lost 5 bases and 6 bases respectively, with 19 bases between them. There are 15 residues in the CDR3. The CDR3 here is CASSRGPGRPDGYTF. For the CDR3, the DNA is TGTGCCAGCAGCAGGGGACCGGGCCGGCCTGATGGCTACACCTTC.

This clone has just a few counts. The chain links TRBV10-3 to TRBJ2-7, with TRBD1 as a possible D gene (5 bases). Trimming removed 6 bases from V and 3 bases from J, with 15 bases in between. This CDR3 is 14 amino acids long. CDR1 is ENHRY and CDR2 is SYGVKD in the germline V gene. CDR3 DNA sequence: TGTGCCATCAGGGGTCCGACAGCCGACTACGAGCAGTACTTC. The encoded protein is CAIRGPTADYEQYF.

The chain joins TRBV6-1 to TRBJ2-2, with a tentative D call TRBD1 (5 bases). Trimming took off 5 bases at V and 1 base at J, with 8 bases between the two ends. CDR1 is MNHNS and CDR2 is SASEGT in the germline V gene. The CDR3 runs 14 residues. CDR3 amino acids: CASSTGLNTGELFF. The CDR3 coding sequence is TGTGCCAGCAGTACAGGCTTGAACACCGGGGAGCTGTTTTTT.

The rearrangement uses TRBV6-5 and TRBJ2-5; D gene ambiguous. V was trimmed by 0 bases and J by 3 bases, leaving 8 bases between them. Germline V lookup: CDR1 MNHEY, CDR2 SVGAGI. The CDR3 runs 14 residues. For the CDR3, the DNA is TGTGCCAGCAGTTACTCAACACAGAAAGAGACCCAGTACTTC. Translated, it gives CASSYSTQKETQYF.

This clone has more than one count but fewer than ten. The chain recombines TRBV19 with TRBJ2-5; the match to TRBD2 covers 9 bases. CDR1 and CDR2 (germline): LNHDA, SQIVND (reference sequence). The V and J ends lost 3 bases and 1 base, in that order; junction bases with no gene match: 6. CDR3 size: 16 residues. This chain's CDR3 is CASSIGRLAVQETQYF. The DNA for the CDR3 is TGTGCCAGTAGTATTGGGAGACTAGCGGTCCAAGAGACCCAGTACTTC.

This chain links TRBV19 with TRBJ1-2; D not resolved. Trimming removed 3 bases at V and 10 bases at J, with 12 bases between. The CDR3 spans 12 residues. Germline V gives CDR1 LNHDA, CDR2 SQIVND (reference sequence). CDR3 DNA sequence: TGTGCCAGTAGTATCCTTGGCGGAGACTACACCTTC. It yields the protein CASSILGGDYTF. The full variable domain, rest sourced from reference TRBV19 and TRBJ1-2, is DGGITQSPKYLFRKEGQNVTLSCEQNLNHDAMYWYRQDPGQGLRLIYYSQIVNDFQKGDIAEGYSVSREKKESFPLTVTSAQKNPTAFYLCASSILGGDYTFGSGTRLTVV.

This clone has only a few counts. Other DNA sequences within the sample encode an identical CDR3. The V gene is TRBV5-1, the J gene TRBJ2-2; D tentatively reads TRBD1 or TRBD2 (6 bases each). The CDR3 runs 16 residues. Germline V CDR1 and CDR2: SGHRS, YFSETQ. The V end lost 0 bases, the J end lost 0 bases, and 9 bases lay between the germline ends. CDR3 in DNA: TGCGCCAGCAGCTTGGAGGGGGGCACGAACACCGGGGAGCTGTTTTTT. This gives the protein CASSLEGGTNTGELFF. The variable domain in full, with the rest retrieved from reference TRBV5-1 and TRBJ2-2, is KAGVTQTPRYLIKTRGQQVTLSCSPISGHRSVSWYQQTPGQGLQFLFEYFSETQRNKGNFPGRFSGRQFSNSRSEMNVSTLELGDSALYLCASSLEGGTNTGELFFGEGSRLTVL.

The V call is TRBV9, the J call TRBJ2-2; 7 nucleotides match TRBD1. Trimming cost V 1 base and J 7 bases; bases outside gene matches: 10. The CDR3 runs 16 residues. Germline CDR1 reads SGDLS; CDR2 reads YYNGEE. The CDR3 spells CASSVNEGALGGELFF. Here the CDR3 DNA reads TGTGCCAGCAGCGTAAACGAGGGGGCGCTCGGCGGGGAGCTGTTTTTT.

The chain employs TRBV11-3 and TRBJ2-7; possible D gene TRBD2, 5 bases. Between the trimmed V and J ends, which lost 3 bases and 6 bases, there was a span of 12 bases. From germline, CDR1 is SGHNT and CDR2 YENEEA. The CDR3 has 13 residues. The CDR3 region has the DNA TGTGCCAGCAGCTTGGTCGGAGGTGGCGAGCAGTACTTC. This sequence encodes CASSLVGGGEQYF.

In its sample, this clone was seen a few times. The chain links TRBV2 to TRBJ2-1, with 11 positions matching TRBD2. V was clipped by 3 bases and J by 6 bases; unmatched bases: 4. The CDR3 has 15 residues. Germline-derived CDR1 and CDR2 are SNHLY and FYNNEI. Written as DNA, the CDR3 is TGTGCCAGCAGTGAGGTAGCGGGGGGGGTCAATGAGCAGTTCTTC. Translating it yields CASSEVAGGVNEQFF. Full variable domain (remainder filled in from reference TRBV2 and TRBJ2-1): EPEVTQTPSHQVTQMGQEVILRCVPISNHLYFYWYRQILGQKVEFLVSFYNNEISEKSEIFDDQFSVERPDGSNFTLKIRSTKLEDSAMYFCASSEVAGGVNEQFFGPGTRLTVL.

This clone was found a few times. This rearrangement joins TRBV2 to TRBJ1-6; D unresolved. The germline CDR1 and CDR2 sequences are SNHLY and FYNNEI. There are 11 residues in the CDR3. With 2 bases removed from V and 11 bases from J, the gap between germline ends came to 4 bases. CDR3 bases: TGTGCCAGCAGTGAAATCGCACCCCTCCACTTT. As protein: CASSEIAPLHF.

The V gene is TRBV6-9, the J gene TRBJ2-2; D gene ambiguous. The CDR3 has 14 residues. Germline CDR1 and CDR2: MNHGY and SVAAGI. V was shortened by 5 bases and J by 7 bases, with 14 bases between the two germline ends. The CDR3: CASSRRGVSGELFF. The CDR3 nucleotides are TGTGCCAGCAGTCGCCGTGGGGTCAGCGGGGAGCTGTTTTTT.

The chain couples TRBV7-2 to TRBJ2-5, with TRBD1 as a possible D gene (5 bases). The CDR3 sequence is 15 residues long. Germline V gene lookup returns CDR1 SGHTA and CDR2 FQGNSA. The V end was cut by 1 base, the J end by 1 base, with 10 bases between. This CDR3 is CASSLEIRAQETQYF. The CDR3, as DNA: TGTGCCAGCAGCTTAGAAATCAGGGCCCAAGAGACCCAGTACTTC. The entire variable domain, with the rest obtained from reference TRBV7-2 and TRBJ2-5, is as follows: GAGVSQSPSNKVTEKGKDVELRCDPISGHTALYWYRQSLGQGLEFLIYFQGNSAPDKSGLPSDRFSAERTGGSVSTLTIQRTQQEDSAVYLCASSLEIRAQETQYFGPGTRLLVL.

The chain carries TRBV7-2 and TRBJ2-4; TRBD1 might be the D (6 bases). Germline loops: CDR1 SGHTA, CDR2 FQGNSA. V was trimmed by 5 bases and J by 0 bases, leaving 14 bases between them. This CDR3 region has 16 residues. As DNA, the CDR3 is TGTGCCAGCAGCCTCTTACAGGGTTTAGCCAAAAACATTCAGTACTTC. Its protein product is CASSLLQGLAKNIQYF.

This clone has a handful of counts. This chain connects TRBV19 to TRBJ2-3, with 10 bases lining up with TRBD1. The CDR3 spans 18 residues. V lost 3 bases and J lost 0; bases outside the gene matches: 9. In germline, CDR1 is LNHDA, CDR2 SQIVND (reference sequence). The CDR3 nucleotides read TGTGCCAGTAGTATCCTTGGAGACAGGGGGCTTAGCACAGATACGCAGTATTTT. This gives the protein CASSILGDRGLSTDTQYF.

The chain carries TRBV6-6 and TRBJ1-6; 9 bases match TRBD1. This CDR3 contains 14 residues. J was trimmed by 7 bases and V by 5 bases; bases with no gene match: 3. Per germline, CDR1 MNHNY and CDR2 SVGAGI (reference sequence). In DNA form, the CDR3 reads TGTGCCAGCAGTCCCGGGACAGGGAATTCACCCCTCCACTTT. Amino acids: CASSPGTGNSPLHF.

This clone was recorded a few times. This chain connects TRBV4-3 to TRBJ2-1; D may be TRBD2 (7 bases). Trimming pared 0 bases from V and 7 bases from J, leaving 19 bases between. The CDR3 extends over 17 amino acids. Germline lookup yields CDR1 LGHNA and CDR2 YSLEER. The CDR3 spells CASSQDRAGALFNEQFF. Written as DNA, the CDR3 is TGCGCCAGCAGCCAAGATCGCGCGGGGGCCTTATTTAATGAGCAGTTCTTC.

This clone was recorded once. The V and J genes are TRBV5-6 and TRBJ2-2; a weak D match, TRBD1 (6 bases). The CDR3 spans 14 residues. Germline CDR1 is SGHDT and CDR2 is YYEEEE. The V gene lost 5 bases and the J gene lost 3 bases, with 11 bases spanning the gap. The chain's CDR3 is CASSSTGYTGELFF. In nucleotides, the CDR3 is TGTGCCAGCAGTTCAACAGGGTACACCGGGGAGCTGTTTTTT.

The chain combines TRBV19 with TRBJ1-6; 7 bases align to TRBD1. This CDR3 comprises 14 residues. In germline, CDR1 is LNHDA, CDR2 SQIVND (reference sequence). V was pared by 5 bases and J by 5 bases, with 3 bases of the junction left unmatched. As DNA, the CDR3 is TGTGCCAGTAGTCATGGACAGGATAATTCACCCCTCCACTTT. Translated, it gives CASSHGQDNSPLHF.

The chain employs TRBV6-1 and TRBJ2-3; D call uncertain. CDR1 MNHNS and CDR2 SASEGT come from the germline V gene. V lost 4 bases and J 2 bases, leaving 16 bases between the germline ends. The CDR3 runs 16 residues. CDR3 in DNA: TGTGCCAGCAGTGTAACATTTCCCTCAACCACAGATACGCAGTATTTT. Encoded protein: CASSVTFPSTTDTQYF.